Presented here are 6 T cell receptor beta chains from one specimen sequenced in a study of blood T cell repertoires in COVID-19. Generated by immunoSEQ multiplex PCR, the TCRdb table keeps only in-frame clones and is missing some. The sample lists about 400,000 clones, over 75% occurring once. Source material: PBMCs or T cells enriched from blood (not recorded which). These receptors all come from a woman aged 40 to 50 with acute COVID-19.

This chain links TRBV6-5 with TRBJ1-6, with D tentatively TRBD1 (5 bases). V lost 6 bases, J lost 7 bases, and 16 bases lay in between. The CDR3 covers 15 residues. Germline assignment: CDR1 MNHEY and CDR2 SVGAGI. Written as DNA, the CDR3 is TGTGCCAGCAGGGACATTAACGTACCAAATTCACCCCTCCACTTT. It specifies CASRDINVPNSPLHF.

Only a few counts were recorded for this clone. J is TRBJ1-2 and V is TRBV18; 10 positions agree with TRBD1. Germline loops: CDR1 KGHSH, CDR2 LQKENI. The CDR3 is 15 residues long. V trimming: 6 bases; J trimming: 4 bases; junction bases outside the gene matches: 8. The CDR3 sequence: CASSRTGGSLYGYTF. The CDR3 nucleotides read TGTGCCAGCTCGCGGACAGGGGGATCCCTCTATGGCTACACCTTC.

The V gene is TRBV30, the J gene TRBJ1-3; a possible D gene is TRBD1 (5 bases). Between the trimmed V and J ends, which lost 4 bases and 4 bases, there was a span of 11 bases. CDR1 and CDR2 from the germline V gene are GTSNPN and SVGIG (reference sequence). The CDR3 length is 13 residues. The CDR3 DNA reads as TGTGCCTGGAATCGGGGGAGAGGAAACACCATATATTTT. This translates into CAWNRGRGNTIYF.

This chain connects TRBV3-1 (or the pseudogene TRBV3-2) to TRBJ2-5, with no clear D. Germline CDR1 and CDR2: LGHDT and YNNKEL (reference sequence). This CDR3 has 13 amino acids. V lost 2 bases to trimming and J lost 7 bases, with 11 bases between them. The CDR3 region has the DNA TGTGCCAGCAGCCAATCAAGCGTCGGGACCCAGTACTTC. This gives the protein CASSQSSVGTQYF.

This clone occurred a few times. V and J are TRBV5-1 and TRBJ2-5, with 13 bases that match TRBD2. CDR3 length: 15 residues. Germline CDR1 reads SGHRS; CDR2 reads YFSETQ. V shed 8 bases and J 5 bases; nucleotides not matched to a gene: 9. This chain's CDR3 is CASRETSGGAETQYF. In DNA form, the CDR3 reads TGCGCCAGTCGCGAAACTAGCGGGGGGGCGGAGACCCAGTACTTC.

The rearrangement joins TRBV10-3 to TRBJ1-2; unclear D gene. CDR1 ENHRY and CDR2 SYGVKD come from the germline V gene. V shed 3 bases and J shed 3 bases, with 8 bases lying between them. The CDR3 spans 13 residues. The CDR3 spells CAISDPRYYGYTF. The CDR3 region has the DNA TGTGCCATCAGTGACCCCAGATACTATGGCTACACCTTC.